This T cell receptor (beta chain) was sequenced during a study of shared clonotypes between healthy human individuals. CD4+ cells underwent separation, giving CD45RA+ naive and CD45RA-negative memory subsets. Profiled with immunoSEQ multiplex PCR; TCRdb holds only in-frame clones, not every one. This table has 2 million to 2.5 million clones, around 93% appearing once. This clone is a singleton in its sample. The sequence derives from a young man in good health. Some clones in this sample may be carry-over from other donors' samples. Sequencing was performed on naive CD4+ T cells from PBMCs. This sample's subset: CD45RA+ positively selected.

The CDR3 sequence: CASSLSVSGNYEQYF. The CDR3 DNA follows: TGTGCCAGCAGTTTATCGGTTAGCGGGAACTACGAGCAGTACTTC. The chain carries TRBV27 and TRBJ2-7; 8 positions match TRBD2. Germline V lookup: CDR1 MNHEY, CDR2 SMNVEV (reference sequence). Trimming removed 0 bases from V and 3 bases from J; junction bases left unmatched: 4. The CDR3 has 15 residues.